The following is a TCR beta chain sequence with its context. Its antigen is not identified. These data are taken from a study of regulatory T cells in long-lasting Graves disease. Study results and limitations: Persistent Graves' patients showed less TCR diversity than newly diagnosed ones.

Time point in this sample: newly diagnosed GD, antithyroid drugs for less than 3 months. TCR sequences were obtained from RNA taken from PBMCs. V shed 6 bases, J shed 4 bases, and the junction held 14 bases outside the gene matches. This CDR3 is 16 amino acids long. Arm-PCR with iRepertoire HTBI primers amplified the CDR3 regions for these TCR beta libraries. TCRdb re-called the multiplex PCR reads through MiXCR, storing one row per CDR3 protein. The table lists about 220,000 distinct CDR3 sequences, approximately 18% of them singletons. These data also featured in a second study, about T cells in Graves' hyperthyroidism and ophthalmopathy.

The sample here was peripheral blood mononuclear cells (PBMCs), taken at new diagnosis, from a patient treated with antithyroid drugs. The chain has TRBV12-3 or TRBV12-4 and TRBJ1-2; 7 bases align to TRBD1. This receptor was obtained from a woman in her 30s with Graves disease. CDR3 sequence reads: CASSPSAAGGSYGYTF. The DNA of the CDR3 is TGTGCCAGCAGCCCCTCCGCGGCAGGGGGTAGCTATGGCTACACCTTC.